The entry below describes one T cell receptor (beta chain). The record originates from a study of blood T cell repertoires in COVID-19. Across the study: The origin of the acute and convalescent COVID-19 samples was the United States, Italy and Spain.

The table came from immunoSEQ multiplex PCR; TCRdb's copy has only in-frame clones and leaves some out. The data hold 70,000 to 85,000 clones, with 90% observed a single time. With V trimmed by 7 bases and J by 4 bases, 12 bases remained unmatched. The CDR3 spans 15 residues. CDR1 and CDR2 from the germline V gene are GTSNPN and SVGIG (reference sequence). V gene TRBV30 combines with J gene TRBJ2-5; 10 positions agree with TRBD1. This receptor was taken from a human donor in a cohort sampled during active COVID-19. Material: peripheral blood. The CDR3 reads CAFKRGQGEIETQYF. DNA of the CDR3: TGTGCCTTCAAACGTGGACAGGGGGAAATAGAGACCCAGTACTTC. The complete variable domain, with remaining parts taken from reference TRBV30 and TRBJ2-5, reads SQTIHQWPATLVQPVGSPLSLECTVEGTSNPNLYWYRQAAGRGLQLLFYSVGIGQISSEVPQNLSASRPQDRQFILSSKKLLLSDSGFYLCAFKRGQGEIETQYFGPGTRLLVL.